This T cell receptor (beta chain) comes out of a study of molecular identifiers for immune sequencing clone quantification. This clonotype has at least ten counts. TCRdb processed the PCR reads anew with MiXCR; each CDR3 protein has one entry. The table lists roughly 100,000 distinct CDR3 sequences, less than 35% of them singletons. This CDR3 has 16 amino acids. Trimming shortened V by 5 bases and J by 0 bases, and 16 bases separated the two germline ends. From germline, CDR1 is MDHEN and CDR2 SYDVKM. The V and J genes are TRBV28 and TRBJ2-5, with D possibly being TRBD1 (8 bases). The origin of this receptor is a human donor in good health. Some libraries in this study had Jurkat cell RNA spiked in. Specimen: naive CD8+ T cells from blood, with Jurkat cell RNA spiked in. Subset in this sample: FACS-sorted CD8+CD4-CCR7+CD45RA+ naive T cells. The CDR3 here is CASSPRGRENQETQYF. CDR3 in DNA: TGTGCCAGCAGTCCCAGGGGGCGGGAGAACCAAGAGACCCAGTACTTC.